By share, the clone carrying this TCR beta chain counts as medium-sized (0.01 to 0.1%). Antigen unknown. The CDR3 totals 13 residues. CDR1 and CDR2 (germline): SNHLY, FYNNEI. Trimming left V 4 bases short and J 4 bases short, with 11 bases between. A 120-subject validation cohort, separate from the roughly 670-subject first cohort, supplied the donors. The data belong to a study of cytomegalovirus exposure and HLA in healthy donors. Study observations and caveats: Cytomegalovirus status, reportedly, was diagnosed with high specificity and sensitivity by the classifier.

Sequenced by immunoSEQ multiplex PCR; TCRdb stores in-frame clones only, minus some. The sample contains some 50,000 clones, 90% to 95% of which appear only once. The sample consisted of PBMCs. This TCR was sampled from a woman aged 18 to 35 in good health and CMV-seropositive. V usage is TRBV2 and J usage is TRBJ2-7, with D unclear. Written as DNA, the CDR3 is TGTGCCAGCAGTGCTCCGTTTGTGTACGAGCAGTACTTC. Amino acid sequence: CASSAPFVYEQYF.